The clone carrying this TCR beta chain was picked up a small number of times. The table came from immunoSEQ multiplex PCR; TCRdb's copy has only in-frame clones and leaves some out. The sample records over 90,000 clones, roughly 84% being singletons. This entry comes from a study of blood T cell repertoires in COVID-19. CDR3 length equals 14 residues. The V end lost 2 bases, the J end lost 1 base, and 10 bases lay between the germline ends. The germline gives CDR1 SQVTM, CDR2 ANQGSEA. The genes are TRBV29-1 and TRBJ2-3; D may be TRBD1 (6 bases). The source material was peripheral blood. This TCR was recovered from a human donor in a cohort sampled during active or convalescent COVID-19. DNA for the CDR3: TGCAGCGTTGAACGATCAGGGGGCACAGATACGCAGTATTTT. Protein: CSVERSGGTDTQYF.